The 4 T cell receptor beta chains below were found in one sample sequenced in a study of cytomegalovirus exposure and HLA in healthy donors. PCR was performed using 60 Vbeta and 13 Jbeta primers. Sequencing was performed with immunoSEQ multiplex PCR; in TCRdb, only in-frame clones are kept and a portion is missing. Of over 150,000 clones listed, about 81% are singletons. Sequencing input: PBMCs. The receptors were gathered from a woman aged 18 to 35 in good health and CMV-seronegative.

The J gene is TRBJ1-1, the V gene TRBV5-1; TRBD1 aligns across 11 bases. CDR3 size: 13 residues. V shed 4 bases, J shed 6 bases, and the junction held 2 bases outside the gene matches. CDR1 is SGHRS, CDR2 YFSETQ, per germline. In DNA form, the CDR3 reads TGCGCCAGCAGCGCGGACAGGGGGCCTGAAGCTTTCTTT. Residues: CASSADRGPEAFF.

This clone was recorded only once. The chain has TRBV25-1 and TRBJ2-1; tentative D call: TRBD2 (5 bases). CDR3 length: 16 amino acids. V gave up 3 bases and J gave up 2 bases, with 14 bases separating them. Germline V gene lookup returns CDR1 MGHDK and CDR2 SYGVNS. The CDR3 loop reads CASSDPRAPTYNEQFF. In DNA form, the CDR3 reads TGTGCCAGCAGTGATCCGAGGGCCCCAACCTACAATGAGCAGTTCTTC.

V is TRBV7-9 and J is TRBJ1-2; TRBD1 aligns across 9 bases. The CDR3 sequence is 18 residues long. Germline loops: CDR1 SEHNR, CDR2 FQNEAQ (reference sequence). V was clipped by 11 bases and J by 0 bases; unmatched bases: 19. The CDR3 DNA sequence: TGTGCCCTACTGTGGAGGGACAGGGTAACTCGGGCTAACTATGGCTACACCTTC. Translation gives CALLWRDRVTRANYGYTF.

The V and J genes are TRBV5-1 and TRBJ2-6; weak D call: TRBD2 (5 bases). This CDR3 region has 15 residues. Germline lookup yields CDR1 SGHRS and CDR2 YFSETQ. Trimming stripped 3 bases from V and 0 bases from J, with 7 bases between. The CDR3 DNA follows: TGCGCCAGCAGCTCGGGAACCTCTGGGGCCAACGTCCTGACTTTC. Protein: CASSSGTSGANVLTF.